Each of the 5 T cell receptor beta chains below was sequenced from the same sample in a study of blood T cell repertoires in COVID-19. The table came from immunoSEQ multiplex PCR; TCRdb's copy has only in-frame clones and leaves some out. The sample carries over 200,000 clones, just over 85% recorded once. The sample was peripheral blood. The receptors shown here come from a man aged 45 to 65 with COVID-19, enrolled during active disease.

The chain uses TRBV4-1 and TRBJ2-7, with 9 bases identical to TRBD1. The CDR3 covers 15 residues. V lost 1 base to trimming and J lost 4 bases; unmatched junction nucleotides: 5. The germline V gene encodes CDR1 MGHRA and CDR2 YSYEKL. This chain's CDR3 is CASSQGQGVGYEQYF. The CDR3 region has the DNA TGCGCCAGCAGCCAAGGACAGGGGGTCGGTTACGAGCAGTACTTC.

The chain joins TRBV4-3 to TRBJ1-3, with TRBD1 as a possible D gene (6 bases). V shed 4 bases and J shed 2 bases, with 18 bases lying between them. CDR1 is LGHNA and CDR2 is YSLEER in the germline V gene. The CDR3 contains 17 residues. This chain's CDR3 is CASSPGPPTGAGNTIYF. The CDR3 DNA is TGCGCCAGCAGCCCAGGGCCCCCGACAGGTGCTGGAAACACCATATATTTT.

This clone was seen a handful of times. The V call is TRBV2, the J call TRBJ2-7, with 7 bases that match TRBD1. The germline CDR1 and CDR2 sequences are SNHLY and FYNNEI. CDR3 length: 14 residues. The V and J ends lost 6 bases and 0 bases, in that order; junction bases with no gene match: 5. CDR3 sequence reads: CASSKTGSSYEQYF. Written as DNA, the CDR3 is TGTGCCAGCAGCAAGACAGGGAGCTCCTACGAGCAGTACTTC.

V usage is TRBV19 and J usage is TRBJ1-1; 7 bases map to TRBD1. Germline CDR1 and CDR2: LNHDA and SQIVND (reference sequence). There are 15 residues in the CDR3. V was pared by 10 bases and J by 1 base, with 12 bases of the junction left unmatched. The CDR3 region has the DNA TGTGCCACCCATTTCCAGGGACAGAGGAACACTGAAGCTTTCTTT. This sequence encodes CATHFQGQRNTEAFF.

With regard to this clone: Relative to the germline gene, one junction end is altered; a read error may explain this. This chain uses TRBV9 with TRBJ2-2; 7 bases are a match to TRBD2. This CDR3 is 18 amino acids long. Germline CDR1 is SGDLS and CDR2 is YYNGEE. CDR3 protein: CASSVAHGTSAKTGELFF. For the CDR3, the DNA is TGTGCCAGCAGCGTAGCCCATGGCACTAGCGCGAAGACCGGGGAGCTGTTTTTT. The entire variable domain, with the rest obtained from reference TRBV9 and TRBJ2-2, is as follows: DSGVTQTPKHLITATGQRVTLRCSPRSGDLSVYWYQQSLDQGLQFLIQYYNGEERAKGNILERFSAQQFPDLHSELNLSSLELGDSALYFCASSVAHGTSAKTGELFFGEGSRLTVL.